This TCR beta chain was documented in a study of T cell responses to AZD1222 COVID-19 vaccine. Broader study findings: The study found Spike-specific TCR breadth and depth rose after two AZD1222 doses.

The data were produced by immunoSEQ multiplex PCR, yet TCRdb's version contains in-frame clones alone and is incomplete. The table records roughly 150,000 clones, over 90% of them present only once. Comment on this clone: The antigen remains unidentified.

V lost 3 bases and J lost 6, with 20 bases in between. There are 17 residues in the CDR3. Looked up from germline, CDR1 is SGHDN and CDR2 is FVKESK. The specimen was peripheral blood, collected on day 0 of AZD1222 vaccination. This rearrangement joins TRBV14 to TRBJ1-4; D ambiguous. This clonotype was obtained from an adult in good health. Here the CDR3 DNA reads TGTGCCAGCAGCCATCTACAACTGGGATATGGGGATGAAAAACTGTTTTTT. It is translated as CASSHLQLGYGDEKLFF.